One and the same sample provided the 23 T cell receptor beta chains below, sequenced in a study of cytomegalovirus exposure and HLA in healthy donors. With 60 Vbeta and 13 Jbeta primers, the PCR was carried out. The protocol was immunoSEQ multiplex PCR, while the TCRdb copy is restricted to in-frame clones and leaves out a portion. The sample lists 200,000 or so clones, 80% to 85% occurring once. Sequencing was performed on PBMCs. These receptors came from a woman between 18 and 29 years old in good health and CMV-seropositive.

The chain joins TRBV29-1 to TRBJ1-1; 10 nucleotides line up with TRBD1. V trimming: 5 bases; J trimming: 3 bases; junction bases outside the gene matches: 6. Germline lookup yields CDR1 SQVTM and CDR2 ANQGSEA. This CDR3 contains 14 residues. The CDR3 is CSVIGQGGYTEAFF. CDR3 coding DNA: TGCAGCGTTATAGGACAGGGGGGTTACACTGAAGCTTTCTTT.

The CDR3: CASMEEPSEHLHF. The CDR3 nucleotides read TGTGCCAGCATGGAGGAGCCCTCCGAACACCTCCACTTT. The chain links TRBV6-5 to TRBJ1-6; no definite D call. CDR1 MNHEY and CDR2 SVGAGI come from the germline V gene. The CDR3 runs to 13 residues. V lost 7 bases, J lost 15 bases, and 19 bases lay in between.

This chain connects TRBV2 to TRBJ2-5; 9 nucleotides align to TRBD2. J gave up 5 bases and V 4 bases, and 5 bases lay outside the gene matches. The CDR3 spans 14 residues. Germline V gene data show CDR1 as SNHLY and CDR2 as FYNNEI. In nucleotides, the CDR3 is TGTGCCAGCAGTGTTGGCGGGGGGGTTGAGACCCAGTACTTC. It yields the protein CASSVGGGVETQYF.

The chain uses TRBV10-3 and TRBJ2-3, with a tentative D call TRBD2 (6 bases). V was trimmed by 4 bases and J by 1 base, leaving 12 bases between them. Germline lookup yields CDR1 ENHRY and CDR2 SYGVKD. This CDR3 is 15 amino acids long. The CDR3 coding sequence is TGTGCCATCAGTGGGCGGGGCCGTGGCACAGATACGCAGTATTTT. The encoded protein is CAISGRGRGTDTQYF.

This chain joins TRBV5-4 and TRBJ2-5; D is perhaps TRBD2 (6 bases). V lost 3 bases and J lost 4, with 10 bases in between. Germline V gene data show CDR1 as SGHNT and CDR2 as YYREEE (reference sequence). The CDR3 has 13 amino acids. The CDR3 DNA is TGTGCCAGCAGCTCTGACGGGGGAGAGACCCAGTACTTC. It translates to CASSSDGGETQYF.

The rearrangement joins TRBV27 to TRBJ1-5; 7 bases agree with TRBD1. The trim removed 5 bases at V and 6 bases at J, leaving 7 bases unmatched. The CDR3 runs to 14 residues. In germline, CDR1 is MNHEY, CDR2 SMNVEV (reference sequence). CDR3 bases: TGTGCCAGCAGTATTGGACAGGATGGTCAGCCCCAGCATTTT. It is translated as CASSIGQDGQPQHF.

The chain has TRBV7-2 and TRBJ1-5; D remains unclear. The CDR3 covers 15 residues. Trimming shortened V by 1 base and J by 5 bases, and 12 bases separated the two germline ends. Germline-derived CDR1 and CDR2 are SGHTA and FQGNSA. In DNA, the CDR3 is TGTGCCAGCAGCTTAGATGGGAGGAGAGATCAGCCCCAGCATTTT. It yields the protein CASSLDGRRDQPQHF.

CDR3 in amino acids: CASSEDSVGEQYV. The CDR3 DNA reads TGTGCCAGCTCAGAAGACTCGGTTGGGGAGCAGTACGTC. This chain joins TRBV18 and TRBJ2-7; no clear D gene. Germline values: CDR1 KGHSH, CDR2 LQKENI. Trimming removed 5 bases at V and 7 bases at J, with 15 bases between. There are 13 residues in the CDR3.

V usage is TRBV27 and J usage is TRBJ2-7, with a weak D call TRBD1 (6 bases). The V gene lost 6 bases and the J gene lost 0 bases, with 15 bases spanning the gap. Germline V gives CDR1 MNHEY, CDR2 SMNVEV (reference sequence). The CDR3 is 15 amino acids. The CDR3 DNA sequence: TGTGCCAGCAGACCGACAGGCGATAGCTCCTACGAGCAGTACGTC. Amino acids: CASRPTGDSSYEQYV.

The V call is TRBV20-1, the J call TRBJ1-2, with D maybe TRBD1 (5 bases). The germline V gene has CDR1 DFQATT and CDR2 SNEGSKA (reference sequence). There are 10 residues in the CDR3. The germline V and J ends were trimmed by 6 bases and 6 bases, with 8 bases remaining between them. CDR3 coding DNA: TGCAGTGCGGGGGGAGATGGCTACACCTTC. Its protein product is CSAGGDGYTF.

This chain connects TRBV4-2 to TRBJ1-6; D is unclear. CDR1 is LGHNA, CDR2 YNFKEQ, per germline. V was shortened by 0 bases and J by 7 bases, with 7 bases between the two germline ends. The CDR3 runs to 14 residues. The CDR3 protein is CASSQERENSPLHF. The CDR3 coding sequence is TGTGCCAGCAGCCAAGAGAGGGAAAATTCACCCCTCCACTTT.

The V call is TRBV10-3, the J call TRBJ2-4, with 10 positions matching TRBD2. Germline V gives CDR1 ENHRY, CDR2 SYGVKD. This CDR3 has 18 residues. The V segment lost 0 bases and the J segment 7 bases; nucleotides outside the gene matches: 12. CDR3: CAISESVAGGVVGNIQYF. CDR3 in DNA: TGTGCCATCAGTGAGTCAGTAGCGGGGGGTGTGGTCGGGAACATTCAGTACTTC.

The J gene is TRBJ1-4, the V gene TRBV2; D ambiguous. The CDR3 consists of 14 residues. Trimming shortened V by 1 base and J by 5 bases, and 8 bases separated the two germline ends. Germline V CDR1 and CDR2: SNHLY, FYNNEI. This CDR3 reads CASSEGQVNEKLFF. The CDR3 coding sequence is TGTGCCAGCAGTGAAGGCCAGGTCAATGAAAAACTGTTTTTT.

This chain links TRBV5-1 with TRBJ1-1, with 9 bases identical to TRBD1. Germline V gene lookup returns CDR1 SGHRS and CDR2 YFSETQ. The CDR3 spans 16 residues. V was pared by 2 bases and J by 0 bases, with 5 bases of the junction left unmatched. The CDR3 loop reads CASSLGTGQVNTEAFF. In nucleotides, the CDR3 is TGCGCCAGCAGCTTAGGGACAGGGCAAGTGAACACTGAAGCTTTCTTT. Drawing the rest from reference TRBV5-1 and TRBJ1-1, the complete variable domain is KAGVTQTPRYLIKTRGQQVTLSCSPISGHRSVSWYQQTPGQGLQFLFEYFSETQRNKGNFPGRFSGRQFSNSRSEMNVSTLELGDSALYLCASSLGTGQVNTEAFFGQGTRLTVV.

J is TRBJ1-5 and V is TRBV2; D is unclear. Germline CDR1 and CDR2: SNHLY and FYNNEI. Trimming removed 1 base at V and 3 bases at J, with 10 bases between. The CDR3 is 15 residues long. CDR3 coding DNA: TGTGCCAGCAGTGAAGGTGGTATGGCCAATCAGCCCCAGCATTTT. It is translated as CASSEGGMANQPQHF.

V and J are TRBV5-4 and TRBJ2-5; D is perhaps TRBD1 (5 bases). CDR3 length: 15 residues. Germline CDR1 reads SGHNT; CDR2 reads YYREEE (reference sequence). Between the trimmed V and J ends, which lost 0 bases and 5 bases, there was a span of 14 bases. The CDR3 loop reads CASSLVGHPAETQYF. The CDR3 bases are TGTGCCAGCAGCTTGGTCGGACACCCCGCGGAGACCCAGTACTTC.

This rearrangement joins TRBV7-3 to TRBJ1-1; 8 bases map to TRBD1. CDR3 length: 15 amino acids. In germline, CDR1 is SGHTA, CDR2 FQGTGA. Unmatched junction bases numbered 11, after V lost 5 bases and J lost 6 bases. In nucleotides, the CDR3 is TGTGCCAGCAGCACAAGACAGGGGAGTGGCGCTGAAGCTTTCTTT. This sequence encodes CASSTRQGSGAEAFF.

The rearrangement uses TRBV29-1 and TRBJ2-2; 7 nucleotides match TRBD1. V was clipped by 4 bases and J by 0 bases; unmatched bases: 2. The CDR3 contains 14 residues. Looked up from germline, CDR1 is SQVTM and CDR2 is ANQGSEA. The CDR3 region is CSVGTGTNTGELFF. The CDR3 coding sequence is TGCAGCGTTGGGACAGGAACGAACACCGGGGAGCTGTTTTTT.

The chain couples TRBV30 to TRBJ1-5; 9 positions match TRBD1. CDR3 length: 14 residues. Trimming removed 4 bases from V and 5 bases from J; junction bases left unmatched: 6. Germline V lookup: CDR1 GTSNPN, CDR2 SVGIG (reference sequence). This CDR3 is CAWTGQGQYQPQHF. The CDR3 nucleotides are TGTGCCTGGACGGGACAGGGCCAGTATCAGCCCCAGCATTTT.

The chain joins TRBV7-9 to TRBJ2-5, with 7 bases that match TRBD2. V lost 5 bases to trimming and J lost 5 bases; unmatched junction nucleotides: 8. Germline CDR1 reads SEHNR; CDR2 reads FQNEAQ (reference sequence). The CDR3 runs 14 residues. The CDR3 loop is CASSRGTNPETQYF. For the CDR3, the DNA is TGTGCCAGCAGCCGAGGGACTAACCCGGAGACCCAGTACTTC.

This chain connects TRBV7-8 to TRBJ1-6; 10 bases line up with TRBD1. The V gene's germline CDR1 is SGHVS and CDR2 FQNEAQ. V was clipped by 2 bases and J by 7 bases; unmatched bases: 23. The CDR3 runs to 22 residues. The CDR3 nucleotides read TGTGCCAGCAGCTTATCCCAATTCTGGGACAGGGGTCCTTTTGAGGAGAATTCACCCCTCCACTTT. It is translated as CASSLSQFWDRGPFEENSPLHF.

The chain carries TRBV7-3 and TRBJ2-1; 9 nucleotides line up with TRBD2. Germline assignment: CDR1 SGHTA and CDR2 FQGTGA. The CDR3 length is 14 residues. J was trimmed by 2 bases and V by 5 bases; bases with no gene match: 1. CDR3 coding DNA: TGTGCCAGCAGCCTAGCGGGGACCTACAATGAGCAGTTCTTC. As protein: CASSLAGTYNEQFF. Looking up the rest from reference TRBV7-3 and TRBJ2-1 gives the full variable domain: GAGVSQTPSNKVTEKGKYVELRCDPISGHTALYWYRQSLGQGPEFLIYFQGTGAADDSGLPNDRFFAVRPEGSVSTLKIQRTERGDSAVYLCASSLAGTYNEQFFGPGTRLTVL.

The chain carries TRBV5-1 and TRBJ2-1, with TRBD1 as a possible D gene (6 bases). The CDR3 spans 16 residues. The ends were cut back, 4 bases at V and 3 bases at J, with 17 bases in the middle. CDR1 is SGHRS and CDR2 is YFSETQ in the germline V gene. The CDR3 loop reads CASSLAGAESYNEQFF. CDR3 in DNA: TGCGCCAGCAGCCTGGCAGGGGCGGAAAGCTACAATGAGCAGTTCTTC.